The sequence of this T cell receptor beta chain was determined in a study of identical twins. Whole-study results and caveats: Zero-insertion analyses were open to partial confounding by invariant MAIT and iNKT cells. Abundant beta clonotypes from cord blood had fewer insertions, unlike memory repertoires, which showed none.

This clonotype appeared many times. Its antigen is not identified. One entry per CDR3 protein results from TCRdb running MiXCR on the 5' RACE reads. The sample has 640,000 or so distinct CDR3 sequences, approximately 6.1% seen once. V was pared by 3 bases and J by 5 bases, with 3 bases of the junction left unmatched. The CDR3 is made up of 13 amino acids. The germline V gene encodes CDR1 KGHSH and CDR2 LQKENI. The V and J genes are TRBV18 and TRBJ2-7, with TRBD2 identical over 8 bases. What was sequenced was naive T cells sorted from blood. The sequence came from a man aged 18 to 35 in good health. CDR3 in DNA: TGTGCCAGCTCACCCCCCGGGGGGGACGAGCAGTACTTC. It encodes CASSPPGGDEQYF.